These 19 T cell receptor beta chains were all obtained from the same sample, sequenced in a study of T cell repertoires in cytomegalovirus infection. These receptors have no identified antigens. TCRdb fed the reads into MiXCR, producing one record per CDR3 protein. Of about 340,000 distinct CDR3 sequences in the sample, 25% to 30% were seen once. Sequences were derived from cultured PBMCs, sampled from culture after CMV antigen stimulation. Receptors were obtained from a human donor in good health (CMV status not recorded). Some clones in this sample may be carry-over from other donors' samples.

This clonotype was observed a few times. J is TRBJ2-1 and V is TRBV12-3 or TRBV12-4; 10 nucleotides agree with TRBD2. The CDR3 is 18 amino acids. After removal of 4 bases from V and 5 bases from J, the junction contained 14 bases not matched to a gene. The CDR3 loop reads CASSYGILLAGDNNEQFF. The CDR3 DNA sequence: TGTGCCAGCAGTTATGGGATCCTGCTAGCGGGAGATAACAATGAGCAGTTCTTC.

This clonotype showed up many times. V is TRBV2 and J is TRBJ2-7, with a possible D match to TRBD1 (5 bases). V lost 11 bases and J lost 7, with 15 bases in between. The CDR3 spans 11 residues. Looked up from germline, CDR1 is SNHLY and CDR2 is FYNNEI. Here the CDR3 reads CAGRTAGEQYF. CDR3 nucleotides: TGTGCCGGTCGTACAGCAGGGGAGCAGTACTTC.

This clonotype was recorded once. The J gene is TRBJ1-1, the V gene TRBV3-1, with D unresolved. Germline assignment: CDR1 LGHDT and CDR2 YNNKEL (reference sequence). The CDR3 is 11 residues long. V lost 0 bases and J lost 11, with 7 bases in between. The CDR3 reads CASSQDLWAFF. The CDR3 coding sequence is TGTGCCAGCAGCCAAGACCTCTGGGCTTTCTTT.

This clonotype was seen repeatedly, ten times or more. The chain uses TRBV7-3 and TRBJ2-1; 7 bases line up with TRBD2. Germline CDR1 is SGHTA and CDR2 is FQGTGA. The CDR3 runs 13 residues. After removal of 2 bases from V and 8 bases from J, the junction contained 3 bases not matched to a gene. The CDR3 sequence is CASSLEGGHEQFF. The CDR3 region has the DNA TGTGCCAGCAGCTTAGAGGGAGGGCATGAGCAGTTCTTC.

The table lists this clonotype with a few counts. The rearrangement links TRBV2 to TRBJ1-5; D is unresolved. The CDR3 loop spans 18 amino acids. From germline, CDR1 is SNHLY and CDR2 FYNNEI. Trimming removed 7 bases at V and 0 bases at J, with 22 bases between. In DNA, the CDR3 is TGTGCCAGCAAAGCCAGGAGATTCGATCCTTATAGCAATCAGCCCCAGCATTTT. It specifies CASKARRFDPYSNQPQHF.

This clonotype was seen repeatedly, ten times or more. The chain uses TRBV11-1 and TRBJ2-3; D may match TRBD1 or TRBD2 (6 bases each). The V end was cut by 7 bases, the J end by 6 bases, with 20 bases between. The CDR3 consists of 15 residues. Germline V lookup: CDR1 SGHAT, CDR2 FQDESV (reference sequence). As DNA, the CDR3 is TGTGCCAGCACCCCTCGGGGGCAGACGAGGGATACGCAGTATTTT. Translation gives CASTPRGQTRDTQYF.

The CDR3 loop is CASSRRGYSNQPQHF. The CDR3 DNA follows: TGTGCCAGCAGTCGCCGGGGTTATAGCAATCAGCCCCAGCATTTT. The J gene is TRBJ1-5, the V gene TRBV12-3 or TRBV12-4; no clear D. Trimming left V 5 bases short and J 0 bases short, with 11 bases between. CDR3 length: 15 residues.

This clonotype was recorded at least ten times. The CDR3 DNA sequence: TGTGCCAGCAGCTTAACCAGCGGGGAGATCACAGATACGCAGTATTTT. Translation gives CASSLTSGEITDTQYF. The J gene is TRBJ2-3, the V gene TRBV7-8, with TRBD2 matching over 7 bases. CDR1 and CDR2 (germline): SGHVS, FQNEAQ. The CDR3 contains 16 residues. The V segment lost 2 bases and the J segment 2 bases; nucleotides outside the gene matches: 7. The variable domain in full, completed from reference TRBV7-8 and TRBJ2-3, reads GAGVSQSPRYKVAKRGQDVALRCDPISGHVSLFWYQQALGQGPEFLTYFQNEAQLDKSGLPSDRFFAERPEGSVSTLKIQRTQQEDSAVYLCASSLTSGEITDTQYFGPGTRLTVL.

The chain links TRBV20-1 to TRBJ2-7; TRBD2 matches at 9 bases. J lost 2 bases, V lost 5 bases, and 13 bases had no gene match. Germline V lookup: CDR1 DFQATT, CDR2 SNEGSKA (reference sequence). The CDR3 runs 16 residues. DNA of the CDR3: TGCAGTGCTGGAAAATCCCAGGGGACTAGCCCCTACGAGCAGTACTTC. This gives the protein CSAGKSQGTSPYEQYF.

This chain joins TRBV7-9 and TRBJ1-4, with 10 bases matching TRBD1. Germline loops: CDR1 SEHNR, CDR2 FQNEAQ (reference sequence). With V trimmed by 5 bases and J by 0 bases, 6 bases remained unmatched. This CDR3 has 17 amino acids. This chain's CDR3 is CASSKDRGSATNEKLFF. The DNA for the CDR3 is TGTGCCAGCAGCAAGGACAGGGGGTCCGCAACTAATGAAAAACTGTTTTTT.

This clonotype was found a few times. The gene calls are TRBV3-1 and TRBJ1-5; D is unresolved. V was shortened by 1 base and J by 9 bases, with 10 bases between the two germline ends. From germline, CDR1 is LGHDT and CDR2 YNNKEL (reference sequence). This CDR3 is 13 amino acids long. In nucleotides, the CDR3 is TGTGCCAGCAGCCAAGCCAGGCTCGGGCCCCAGCATTTT. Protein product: CASSQARLGPQHF.

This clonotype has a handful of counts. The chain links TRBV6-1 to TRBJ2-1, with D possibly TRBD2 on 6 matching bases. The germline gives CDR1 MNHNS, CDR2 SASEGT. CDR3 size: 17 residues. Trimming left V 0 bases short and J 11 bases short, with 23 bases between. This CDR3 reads CASSEALPTSSSRKQFF. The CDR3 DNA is TGTGCCAGCAGTGAAGCCCTCCCGACTAGTTCGTCCCGAAAGCAGTTCTTC.

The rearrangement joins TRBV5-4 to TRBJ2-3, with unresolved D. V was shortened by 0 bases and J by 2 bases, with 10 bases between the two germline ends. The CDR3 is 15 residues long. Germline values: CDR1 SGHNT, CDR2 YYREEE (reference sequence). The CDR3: CASSLAGPITDTQYF. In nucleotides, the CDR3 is TGTGCCAGCAGCTTGGCTGGCCCTATCACAGATACGCAGTATTTT.

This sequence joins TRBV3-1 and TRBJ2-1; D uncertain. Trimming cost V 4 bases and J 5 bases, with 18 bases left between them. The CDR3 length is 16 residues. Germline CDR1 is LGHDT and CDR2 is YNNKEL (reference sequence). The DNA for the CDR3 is TGTGCCAGCAGCCCCTCGGTGGGATCACTGAACAATGAGCAGTTCTTC. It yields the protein CASSPSVGSLNNEQFF.

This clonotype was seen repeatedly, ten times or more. CDR3 sequence: CASRRSLIAAYEQYF. The CDR3 DNA follows: TGTGCCAGCAGGCGGAGCCTTATAGCGGCCTACGAGCAGTACTTC. The chain joins TRBV6-2 or TRBV6-3 to TRBJ2-7, with a weak D call TRBD2 (6 bases). Trimming removed 6 bases from V and 2 bases from J, with 17 bases in between. CDR1 and CDR2 (germline): MNHEY, SVGEGT. The CDR3 sequence is 15 residues long.

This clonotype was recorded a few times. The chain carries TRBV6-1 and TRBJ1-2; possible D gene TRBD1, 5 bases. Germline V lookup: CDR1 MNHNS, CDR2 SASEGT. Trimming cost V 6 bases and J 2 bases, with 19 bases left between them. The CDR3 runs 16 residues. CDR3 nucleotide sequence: TGTGCCAGCAGACCACGAGGACACCGCGAAAACTATGGCTACACCTTC. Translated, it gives CASRPRGHRENYGYTF.

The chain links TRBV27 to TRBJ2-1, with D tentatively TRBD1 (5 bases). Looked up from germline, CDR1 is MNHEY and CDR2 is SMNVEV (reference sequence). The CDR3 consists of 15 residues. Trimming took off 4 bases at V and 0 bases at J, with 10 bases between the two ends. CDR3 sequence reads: CASSSRQYSYNEQFF. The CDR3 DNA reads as TGTGCCAGCAGTTCCCGACAGTACTCCTACAATGAGCAGTTCTTC.

The CDR3 DNA reads TGTGCCAGCAGACGGGGCGAAGAGCAGTTCTTC. This gives the protein CASRRGEEQFF. The chain combines TRBV12-3 or TRBV12-4 with TRBJ2-1; perhaps D is TRBD1 or TRBD2 (5 bases each). The V end was cut by 6 bases, the J end by 10 bases, with 10 bases between. This CDR3 region has 11 residues.

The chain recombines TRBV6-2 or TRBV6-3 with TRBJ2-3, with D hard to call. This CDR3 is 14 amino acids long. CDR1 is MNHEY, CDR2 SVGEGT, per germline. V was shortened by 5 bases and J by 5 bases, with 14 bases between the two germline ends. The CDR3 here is CASSEVNSGDTQYF. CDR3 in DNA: TGTGCCAGCAGTGAAGTTAATTCGGGAGATACGCAGTATTTT.